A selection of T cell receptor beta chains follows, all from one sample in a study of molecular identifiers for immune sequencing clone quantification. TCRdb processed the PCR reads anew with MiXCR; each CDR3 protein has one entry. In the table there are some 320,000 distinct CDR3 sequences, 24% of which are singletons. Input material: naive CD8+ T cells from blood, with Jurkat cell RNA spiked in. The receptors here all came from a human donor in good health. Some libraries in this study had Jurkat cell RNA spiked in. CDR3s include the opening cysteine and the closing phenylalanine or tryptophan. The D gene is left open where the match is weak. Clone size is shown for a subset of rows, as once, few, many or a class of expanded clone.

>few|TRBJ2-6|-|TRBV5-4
TGTGCCAGCAGCGGGGCCGTTACTATCTCTGGGGCCAACGTCCTGACTTTC
CASSGAVTISGANVLTF
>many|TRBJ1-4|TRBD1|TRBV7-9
TGTGCCAGCTGCCCTAGCGGGACAGAAAATGAAAAACTGTTTTTT
CASCPSGTENEKLFF
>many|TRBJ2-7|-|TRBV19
TGTGCCAGTAGTATAGGCCCCCCGTACGAGCAGTACTTC
CASSIGPPYEQYF
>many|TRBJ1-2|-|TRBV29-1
TGCAGCGTCGACAGGTGGGATGGCTACACCTTC
CSVDRWDGYTF
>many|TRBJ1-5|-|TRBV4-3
TGCGCCAGCAGCCAAGAACGGGGGTTGGGGCTGGGTCAGCCCCAGCATTTT
CASSQERGLGLGQPQHF
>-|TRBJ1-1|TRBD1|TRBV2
TGTGCCACCCTAAGTGGTACCACGATAAATACAGGGGAGTGCACTGAAGCTTTCTTT
CATLSGTTINTGECTEAFF
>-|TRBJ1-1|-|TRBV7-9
TGTGCCAGCAGCCCCCCTAGGGTGAACACTGAAGCTTTCTTT
CASSPPRVNTEAFF
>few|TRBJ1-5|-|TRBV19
TGTGCCAGTAGCTCTCCCCTCGGGGGGGGTCAGCCCCAGCATTTT
CASSSPLGGGQPQHF
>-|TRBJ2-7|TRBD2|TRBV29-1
TGCAGCGTTGAATATAGGGCGGGAGGACGCACCGAGCAGTACTTC
CSVEYRAGGRTEQYF
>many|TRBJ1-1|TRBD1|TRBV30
TGTGCCTGGAGACAGGGGGCTGAAGCTTTCTTT
CAWRQGAEAFF